This T cell receptor (beta chain) was captured by sequencing in a study of shared clonotypes between healthy human individuals. Study-level points and caveats: Sampling covered blood only; tissue repertoires likely differ. Around 5% of naive CD4 clonotypes were shared across a few donors.

It was across several immunoSEQ plates that each subset's genomic DNA was evenly split. TCRdb's copy holds only in-frame clones and misses some; the assay was immunoSEQ multiplex PCR. The sample consists of about 1.5 million clones, more than 95% of them appearing once. Worth noting for this clone: Its specificity is unknown.

V lost 3 bases and J lost 4, with 10 bases in between. The CDR3 has 13 amino acids. Germline V gene data show CDR1 as SGHRS and CDR2 as YFSETQ. Input material: naive CD4+ T cells sorted from blood. The sample's subset: CD45RA+ positively selected. The chain combines TRBV5-1 with TRBJ1-2; D perhaps matches TRBD1 (5 bases). The receptor comes from a man aged 30 to 45 in good health. The CDR3 DNA reads as TGCGCCAGCAGCTCGGGACCGATCTATGGCTACACCTTC. This sequence encodes CASSSGPIYGYTF. The full variable domain, rest sourced from reference TRBV5-1 and TRBJ1-2, is KAGVTQTPRYLIKTRGQQVTLSCSPISGHRSVSWYQQTPGQGLQFLFEYFSETQRNKGNFPGRFSGRQFSNSRSEMNVSTLELGDSALYLCASSSGPIYGYTFGSGTRLTVV.